This TCR beta chain was identified in a study of Graves' ophthalmopathy and Graves' hyperthyroidism. V was pared by 3 bases and J by 6 bases, with 3 bases of the junction left unmatched. The CDR3 consists of 14 residues. In germline, CDR1 is SGHTS, CDR2 YDEGEE. CDR3 regions of TCR beta were amplified from RNA transcripts. The authors performed first-round RT-PCR with HTBI primers and then a second-round multiplex PCR. TCRdb ran MiXCR on the multiplex PCR reads and lists one entry per CDR3 protein. The data contain 200,000 to 250,000 distinct CDR3 sequences, roughly 21% of them singletons. At least ten counts were recorded for this clonotype.

The genes are TRBV5-8 and TRBJ1-2; 12 positions match TRBD1. This sequence was found in a woman between 45 and 65 years old with Graves' ophthalmopathy. Input material: peripheral blood. The CDR3 is CASSWDRGRDGYTF. The DNA for the CDR3 is TGTGCCAGCAGCTGGGACAGGGGGCGCGATGGCTACACCTTC.